The 18 T cell receptor beta chains below all came from one sample that was sequenced in a study of beta chain features in type 1 diabetes. Findings of the study overall: Type 1 diabetes patients had TCRB CDR3s that were shorter (moderately but significantly so) in all four CD4+ subsets.

These receptors lack a known antigen. Investigators reverse transcribed all isolated RNA, so they sequenced expressed TCRB transcripts. The table came from immunoSEQ multiplex PCR; TCRdb's copy has only in-frame clones and leaves some out. The table lists roughly 150,000 clones, about 10% of them singletons. Sequencing was done on a sample of central memory CD4+ T cells from blood. Receptors were obtained from a woman in her thirties with type 1 diabetes.

The chain recombines TRBV11-2 with TRBJ2-7; TRBD1 aligns across 8 bases. Trimming removed 3 bases from V and 3 bases from J; junction bases left unmatched: 4. The germline gives CDR1 SGHAT, CDR2 FQNNGV. This CDR3 comprises 14 residues. The CDR3 DNA follows: TGTGCCAGCAGCTTTGGGACAGGAGACTACGAGCAGTACTTC. Translated: CASSFGTGDYEQYF.

A few counts support this clone. CDR3 amino acids: CSGRTGGNTGELFF. The CDR3 DNA is TGCAGCGGGAGGACAGGCGGGAACACCGGGGAGCTGTTTTTT. This rearrangement joins TRBV29-1 to TRBJ2-2; 7 nucleotides match TRBD1. The V segment lost 7 bases and the J segment 1 base; nucleotides outside the gene matches: 6. Germline lookup yields CDR1 SQVTM and CDR2 ANQGSEA. The CDR3 contains 14 residues.

This clone has just a few counts. This sequence joins TRBV5-6 and TRBJ2-7; weak D call: TRBD1 (6 bases). The V end was cut by 0 bases, the J end by 3 bases, with 10 bases between. Germline V CDR1 and CDR2: SGHDT, YYEEEE. This CDR3 is 14 amino acids long. CDR3: CASSLEQGNYEQYF. CDR3 sequence (DNA): TGTGCCAGCAGCTTGGAACAGGGAAACTACGAGCAGTACTTC.

A few counts support this clone. The rearrangement uses TRBV4-1 and TRBJ1-1; D is ambiguous. Looked up from germline, CDR1 is MGHRA and CDR2 is YSYEKL. Trimming removed 0 bases at V and 0 bases at J, with 17 bases between. The CDR3 is made up of 18 amino acids. CDR3 coding DNA: TGCGCCAGCAGCCAAGATTCGGTGGCAGCCGCGGTGAACACTGAAGCTTTCTTT. Translation: CASSQDSVAAAVNTEAFF.

The V call is TRBV5-1, the J call TRBJ2-5; TRBD2 matches 8 bases. The CDR3 extends over 13 amino acids. From germline, CDR1 is SGHRS and CDR2 YFSETQ. J lost 3 bases, V lost 5 bases, and 3 bases had no gene match. As DNA, the CDR3 is TGCGCCAGCAGACCACTAGCGGAAGAGACCCAGTACTTC. It yields the protein CASRPLAEETQYF.

In its sample, this clone was seen a few times. V usage is TRBV15 and J usage is TRBJ2-7, with D perhaps matching TRBD2 (6 bases). This CDR3 has 13 amino acids. V was trimmed by 1 base and J by 6 bases, leaving 10 bases between them. The germline V gene encodes CDR1 LNHNV and CDR2 YYDKDF (reference sequence). Here the CDR3 reads CATSRVSGAEQYF. CDR3 DNA: TGTGCCACCAGCAGAGTGTCGGGAGCCGAGCAGTACTTC.

Only a few counts were recorded for this clone. The chain is built from TRBV4-1 and TRBJ1-2, with D maybe TRBD1 (5 bases). The CDR3 has 18 amino acids. V was cut by 0 bases and J by 8 bases, with 25 bases left in between. CDR1 and CDR2 (germline): MGHRA, YSYEKL. The CDR3 here is CASSQEAQAVTSYNGYTF. The CDR3 bases are TGCGCCAGCAGCCAAGAAGCACAGGCCGTGACTTCGTACAACGGCTACACCTTC.

The J gene is TRBJ2-3, the V gene TRBV6-4, with D tentatively TRBD2 (6 bases). V shed 5 bases and J shed 0 bases, with 9 bases lying between them. CDR3 size: 14 residues. Germline V gives CDR1 MRHNA, CDR2 SNTAGT. CDR3 in amino acids: CASSPGVSTDTQYF. In DNA, the CDR3 is TGTGCCAGCAGTCCGGGAGTAAGCACAGATACGCAGTATTTT.

The CDR3 nucleotides read TGCGCCAGCAATCCGCAGGGGGACACAGATACGCAGTATTTT. Residues: CASNPQGDTDTQYF. This rearrangement joins TRBV5-1 to TRBJ2-3; 7 bases align to TRBD1. The CDR3 is made up of 14 amino acids. V shed 6 bases, J shed 2 bases, and the junction held 6 bases outside the gene matches. Germline assignment: CDR1 SGHRS and CDR2 YFSETQ.

This clone was recorded many times. The chain has TRBV29-1 and TRBJ2-2, with D perhaps TRBD1 (6 bases). Trimming stripped 6 bases from V and 4 bases from J, with 9 bases between. Germline assignment: CDR1 SQVTM and CDR2 ANQGSEA. This CDR3 comprises 12 residues. The CDR3 sequence: CSVGQTTGELFF. The CDR3 nucleotides are TGCAGCGTAGGACAGACCACCGGGGAGCTGTTTTTT.

In this sample, this clone turned up a few times. J is TRBJ1-5 and V is TRBV6-1, with D unresolved. The CDR3 totals 15 residues. CDR1 is MNHNS and CDR2 is SASEGT in the germline V gene. The V gene lost 0 bases and the J gene lost 7 bases, with 13 bases spanning the gap. The CDR3 DNA sequence: TGTGCCAGCAGTGAAGCTCCGGGGTCTTGGCAGCCCCAGCATTTT. This sequence encodes CASSEAPGSWQPQHF.

CDR3 in amino acids: CASSYSGGTGELFF. The CDR3 DNA reads as TGTGCCAGCAGCTACTCAGGGGGCACCGGGGAGCTGTTTTTT. The chain has TRBV7-3 and TRBJ2-2, with TRBD1 matching 7 bases. V was pared by 4 bases and J by 4 bases, with 3 bases of the junction left unmatched. Per the germline V gene, CDR1 is SGHTA and CDR2 is FQGTGA. The CDR3 spans 14 residues.

The rearrangement joins TRBV19 to TRBJ2-3, with D maybe TRBD2 (5 bases). Germline V gives CDR1 LNHDA, CDR2 SQIVND (reference sequence). Trimming cost V 6 bases and J 5 bases, with 12 bases left between them. The CDR3 has 13 residues. The CDR3 sequence is CASRQRVEDTQYF. CDR3 coding DNA: TGTGCCAGTAGACAGAGGGTTGAAGATACGCAGTATTTT.

A few counts support this clone. This chain joins TRBV2 and TRBJ2-7, with D perhaps TRBD1 (6 bases). Germline-derived CDR1 and CDR2 are SNHLY and FYNNEI. V lost 6 bases and J 3 bases, leaving 15 bases between the germline ends. This CDR3 has 14 amino acids. Written as DNA, the CDR3 is TGTGCCAGCAGACCCGGGACACAGGGCTACGAGCAGTACTTC. Translating gives CASRPGTQGYEQYF. The full variable domain, with the rest looked up from reference TRBV2 and TRBJ2-7, is EPEVTQTPSHQVTQMGQEVILRCVPISNHLYFYWYRQILGQKVEFLVSFYNNEISEKSEIFDDQFSVERPDGSNFTLKIRSTKLEDSAMYFCASRPGTQGYEQYFGPGTRLTVT.

The table lists this clone with a few counts. The chain combines TRBV7-9 with TRBJ2-7; D gene ambiguous. The CDR3 spans 13 residues. Germline V gene data show CDR1 as SEHNR and CDR2 as FQNEAQ (reference sequence). V lost 1 base to trimming and J lost 3 bases, with 7 bases between them. In DNA, the CDR3 is TGTGCCAGCAGCTTAGTTCCCAGCTACGAGCAGTACTTC. Its translation is CASSLVPSYEQYF.

This clone was counted at least ten times. The chain is built from TRBV29-1 and TRBJ2-1, with D hard to call. CDR3 length equals 13 residues. V was shortened by 1 base and J by 0 bases, with 4 bases between the two germline ends. CDR1 is SQVTM and CDR2 is ANQGSEA in the germline V gene. The CDR3 loop reads CSVEASSYNEQFF. CDR3 nucleotide sequence: TGCAGCGTTGAAGCGAGCTCCTACAATGAGCAGTTCTTC.

This clone was detected only a few times. The genes are TRBV5-1 and TRBJ2-5; 7 positions match TRBD2. Per germline, CDR1 SGHRS and CDR2 YFSETQ. This CDR3 has 15 residues. The V and J ends lost 7 bases and 4 bases, in that order; junction bases with no gene match: 13. The CDR3 DNA reads as TGCGCCAGCGGTCGAGGCGGGAGTAAGGGAGAGACCCAGTACTTC. Protein product: CASGRGGSKGETQYF.

This clone was observed a handful of times. The rearrangement joins TRBV19 to TRBJ1-4; 8 positions agree with TRBD1. The V gene's germline CDR1 is LNHDA and CDR2 SQIVND (reference sequence). The CDR3 has 13 amino acids. Unmatched junction bases numbered 4, after V lost 7 bases and J lost 6 bases. The CDR3 loop is CASTQQGDEKLFF. CDR3 DNA: TGTGCCAGTACACAACAGGGGGATGAAAAACTGTTTTTT.